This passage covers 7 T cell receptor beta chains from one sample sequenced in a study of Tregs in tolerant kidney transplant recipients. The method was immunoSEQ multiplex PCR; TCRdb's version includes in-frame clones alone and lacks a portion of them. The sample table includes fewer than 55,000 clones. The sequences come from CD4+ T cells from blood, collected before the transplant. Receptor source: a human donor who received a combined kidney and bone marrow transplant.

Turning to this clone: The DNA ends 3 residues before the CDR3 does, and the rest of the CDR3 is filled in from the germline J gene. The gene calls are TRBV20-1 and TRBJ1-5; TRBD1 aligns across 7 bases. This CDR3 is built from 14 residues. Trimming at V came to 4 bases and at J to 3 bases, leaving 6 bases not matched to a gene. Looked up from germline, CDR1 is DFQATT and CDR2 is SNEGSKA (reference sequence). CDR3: CSAIRGSSNQPQHF. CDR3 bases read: TGCAGTGCTATCAGGGGGTCGTCCAATCAGCCC.

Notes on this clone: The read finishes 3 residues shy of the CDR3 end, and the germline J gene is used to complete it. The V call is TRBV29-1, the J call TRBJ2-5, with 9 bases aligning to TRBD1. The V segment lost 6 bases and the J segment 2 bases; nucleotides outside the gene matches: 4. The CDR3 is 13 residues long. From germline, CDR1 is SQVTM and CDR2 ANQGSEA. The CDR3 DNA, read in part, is TGCAGCGTCCGGGACAGGGCGCAAGAGACC. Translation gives CSVRDRAQET. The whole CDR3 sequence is CSVRDRAQETQYF.

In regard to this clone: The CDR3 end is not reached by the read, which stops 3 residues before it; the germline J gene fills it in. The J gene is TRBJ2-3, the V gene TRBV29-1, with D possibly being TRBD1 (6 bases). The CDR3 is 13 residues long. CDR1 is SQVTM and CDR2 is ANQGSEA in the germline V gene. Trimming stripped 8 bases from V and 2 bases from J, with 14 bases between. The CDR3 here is CSPRQADTDTQYF. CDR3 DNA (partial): TGCAGCCCCAGACAGGCGGACACAGATACG.

The CDR3 bases that were read are TGTGCCTGGAGGAGACGGGGAAGCTCTGGAAACACC. Translation: CAWRRRGSSGNT. The full CDR3 protein reads CAWRRRGSSGNTIYF. The chain uses TRBV30 and TRBJ1-3, with no clear D. The DNA ends 3 residues before the CDR3 does, and the rest of the CDR3 is filled in from the germline J gene. The CDR3 length is 15 residues. Trimming removed 3 bases from V and 0 bases from J, with 12 bases in between. Germline V lookup: CDR1 GTSNPN, CDR2 SVGIG (reference sequence). Based on the CDR3 plus reference TRBV30 and TRBJ1-3, the full variable domain is SQTIHQWPATLVQPVGSPLSLECTVEGTSNPNLYWYRQAAGRGLQLLFYSVGIGQISSEVPQNLSASRPQDRQFILSSKKLLLSDSGFYLCAWRRRGSSGNTIYFGEGSWLTVV.

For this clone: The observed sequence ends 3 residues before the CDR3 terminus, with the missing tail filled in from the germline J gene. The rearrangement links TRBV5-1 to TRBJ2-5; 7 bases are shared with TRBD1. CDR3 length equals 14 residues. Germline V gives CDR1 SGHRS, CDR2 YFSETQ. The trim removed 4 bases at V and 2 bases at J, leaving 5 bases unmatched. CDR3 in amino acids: CASSPGTAQETQYF. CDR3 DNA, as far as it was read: TGCGCCAGCAGCCCCGGGACAGCACAAGAGACC. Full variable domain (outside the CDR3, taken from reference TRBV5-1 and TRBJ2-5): KAGVTQTPRYLIKTRGQQVTLSCSPISGHRSVSWYQQTPGQGLQFLFEYFSETQRNKGNFPGRFSGRQFSNSRSEMNVSTLELGDSALYLCASSPGTAQETQYFGPGTRLLVL.

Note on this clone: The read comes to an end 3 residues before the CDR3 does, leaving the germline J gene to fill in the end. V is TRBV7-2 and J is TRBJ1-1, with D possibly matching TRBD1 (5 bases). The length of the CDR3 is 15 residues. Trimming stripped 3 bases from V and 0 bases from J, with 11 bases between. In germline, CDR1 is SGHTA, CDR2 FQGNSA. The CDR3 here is CASSFRQPMNTEAFF. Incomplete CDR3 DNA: TGTGCCAGCAGCTTTAGACAGCCCATGAACACTGAA.

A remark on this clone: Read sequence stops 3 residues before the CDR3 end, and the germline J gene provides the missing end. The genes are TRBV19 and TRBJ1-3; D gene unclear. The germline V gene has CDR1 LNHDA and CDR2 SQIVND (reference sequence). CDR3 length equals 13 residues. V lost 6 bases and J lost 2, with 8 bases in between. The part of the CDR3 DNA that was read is TGTGCCAGTAGGAGGGTGCCTGGAAACACC. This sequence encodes CASRRVPGNT. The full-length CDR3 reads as CASRRVPGNTIYF.